Following are 27 T cell receptor beta chains from one sample sequenced in a study of hypomethylating agent response in myelodysplastic syndrome. The table came from immunoSEQ multiplex PCR; TCRdb's copy has only in-frame clones and leaves some out. This sample has about 5,100 clones, with over 70% found just once. The sample consisted of bone marrow, taken before or after starting hypomethylating agent treatment for myelodysplastic syndrome (not recorded which). The origin of the receptors is a human donor with myelodysplastic syndrome.

This clone is categorized as large. The chain has TRBV7-8 and TRBJ1-3; 10 positions agree with TRBD1. Germline V gene lookup returns CDR1 SGHVS and CDR2 FQNEAQ. CDR3 length: 15 residues. V was clipped by 5 bases and J by 8 bases; unmatched bases: 9. CDR3 nucleotides: TGTGCCAGCAGCCCTATGACAGGGGGCTTGGACACCATATATTTT. Amino acids: CASSPMTGGLDTIYF.

The rearrangement joins TRBV27 to TRBJ1-5, with 8 bases matching TRBD1. This CDR3 is built from 14 residues. After removal of 5 bases from V and 6 bases from J, the junction contained 6 bases not matched to a gene. Germline loops: CDR1 MNHEY, CDR2 SMNVEV (reference sequence). Here the CDR3 reads CASSPQGAVQPQHF. In DNA, the CDR3 is TGTGCCAGCAGTCCTCAGGGGGCGGTTCAGCCCCAGCATTTT.

A few counts support this clone. The chain recombines TRBV7-9 with TRBJ1-2; TRBD1 is a possible D gene (6 bases). Germline CDR1 reads SEHNR; CDR2 reads FQNEAQ (reference sequence). This CDR3 is 13 amino acids long. V gave up 2 bases and J gave up 8 bases, with 12 bases separating them. CDR3 protein: CASSLTQGRGYTF. In nucleotides, the CDR3 is TGTGCCAGCAGCTTAACTCAGGGGCGAGGCTACACCTTC.

This clone was recorded only once. The chain is built from TRBV10-3 and TRBJ2-1, with 7 bases aligning to TRBD2. Trimming cost V 10 bases and J 8 bases; bases outside gene matches: 14. The CDR3 covers 14 residues. Germline V CDR1 and CDR2: ENHRY, SYGVKD. CDR3 residues: CATSPRGSGDEQFF. The CDR3 nucleotides are TGTGCCACCTCCCCAAGGGGCAGCGGGGATGAGCAGTTCTTC.

V gene TRBV6-5 combines with J gene TRBJ2-7; 10 bases map to TRBD1. V lost 2 bases to trimming and J lost 4 bases; unmatched junction nucleotides: 2. This CDR3 region has 14 residues. Germline lookup yields CDR1 MNHEY and CDR2 SVGAGI. The CDR3 here is CASSYRTGGYEQYF. The DNA of the CDR3 is TGTGCCAGCAGTTACCGGACAGGGGGATACGAGCAGTACTTC.

This chain uses TRBV2 with TRBJ2-7; D is unclear. The CDR3 has 14 amino acids. Germline-derived CDR1 and CDR2 are SNHLY and FYNNEI. Between the trimmed V and J ends, which lost 6 bases and 0 bases, there was a span of 12 bases. Here the CDR3 reads CASRTRGDSYEQYF. In DNA form, the CDR3 reads TGTGCCAGCAGAACCCGTGGTGACTCCTACGAGCAGTACTTC.

In this sample, this clone turned up a few times. The chain employs TRBV21-1 and TRBJ2-7. TRBV21-1 is an annotated pseudogene. There are 15 residues in the CDR3. As DNA, the CDR3 is TGTGCCAGCAGCAAAGTAAAGGGGGGATCCTACGAGCAGTACTTC. Translation: CASSKVKGGSYEQYF.

This clone was picked up a small number of times. The rearrangement links TRBV11-2 to TRBJ2-1, with 12 bases identical to TRBD2. After removal of 4 bases from V and 1 base from J, the junction contained 8 bases not matched to a gene. This CDR3 has 18 amino acids. Germline V gives CDR1 SGHAT, CDR2 FQNNGV. The CDR3 region is CASSSPPLAGGSYNEQFF. The DNA for the CDR3 is TGTGCCAGCAGCTCCCCGCCACTAGCGGGGGGATCCTACAATGAGCAGTTCTTC.

This clone is a singleton in its sample. Here the CDR3 DNA reads TGTGCCAGCACCAGAGGGGGCACAAGACCCCACGAGCAGTACTTC. It codes for CASTRGGTRPHEQYF. The chain carries TRBV6-5 and TRBJ2-7; 7 nucleotides agree with TRBD1. V shed 7 bases and J 5 bases; nucleotides not matched to a gene: 14. The germline V gene encodes CDR1 MNHEY and CDR2 SVGAGI. The length of the CDR3 is 15 residues.

In this sample, this clone turned up a few times. V is TRBV6-6 and J is TRBJ2-7; tentatively, D is TRBD2 (5 bases). The germline V and J ends were trimmed by 2 bases and 6 bases, with 11 bases remaining between them. This CDR3 contains 13 residues. Per the germline V gene, CDR1 is MNHNY and CDR2 is SVGAGI (reference sequence). The CDR3 is CASSYDGAGEQYF. DNA for the CDR3: TGTGCCAGCAGTTACGATGGCGCGGGCGAGCAGTACTTC.

V usage is TRBV5-6 and J usage is TRBJ1-6; D not resolved. CDR1 and CDR2 (germline): SGHDT, YYEEEE. The CDR3 contains 14 residues. V was clipped by 4 bases and J by 11 bases, with 16 bases between them. The CDR3: CASSRIGLNPPLHF. The CDR3 nucleotides read TGTGCCAGCAGCCGGATAGGGCTGAATCCACCCCTCCACTTT.

The chain uses TRBV5-6 and TRBJ2-7; no definite D call. Germline CDR1 and CDR2: SGHDT and YYEEEE. This CDR3 is 14 amino acids long. Trimming left V 4 bases short and J 3 bases short, with 14 bases between. CDR3 sequence reads: CASSRMASYYEQYF. In DNA, the CDR3 is TGTGCCAGCAGCAGGATGGCCAGCTACTACGAGCAGTACTTC.

The rearrangement uses TRBV2 and TRBJ2-1; 7 bases fit TRBD2. V was pared by 6 bases and J by 10 bases, with 12 bases of the junction left unmatched. The CDR3 runs to 14 residues. CDR1 is SNHLY, CDR2 FYNNEI, per germline. The CDR3 spells CASRGGLSPNEQFF. CDR3 coding DNA: TGTGCCAGCAGGGGGGGACTATCCCCCAACGAGCAGTTCTTC.

V gene TRBV5-1 combines with J gene TRBJ1-3; unclear D gene. Germline CDR1 SGHRS, CDR2 YFSETQ. The V end lost 4 bases, the J end lost 2 bases, and 16 bases lay between the germline ends. CDR3 size: 16 residues. DNA of the CDR3: TGCGCCAGCAGCCCAGCTGACTGGAAGACTGGAAACACCATATATTTT. It yields the protein CASSPADWKTGNTIYF.

This clone is judged large. The chain joins TRBV6-5 to TRBJ2-7, with 9 bases aligning to TRBD2. CDR1 is MNHEY and CDR2 is SVGAGI in the germline V gene. The CDR3 is 14 residues long. V dropped 3 bases and J dropped 5; count of bases not matched to a gene: 5. CDR3: CASSYRRGGHEQYF. CDR3 nucleotide sequence: TGTGCCAGCAGTTATCGGCGGGGGGGCCACGAGCAGTACTTC.

This clone was recorded once. This chain uses TRBV18 with TRBJ2-1; the match to TRBD2 covers 9 bases. This CDR3 region has 15 residues. The trim removed 4 bases at V and 5 bases at J, leaving 6 bases unmatched. CDR1 and CDR2 from the germline V gene are KGHSH and LQKENI. Here the CDR3 DNA reads TGTGCCAGCTCACAGGGACTAGCAGGAGACAATGAGCAGTTCTTC. It specifies CASSQGLAGDNEQFF.

The CDR3 protein is CASSEAPRTKGDTQYF. CDR3 coding DNA: TGTGCCAGCAGCGAGGCCCCCAGGACCAAAGGAGATACGCAGTATTTT. The chain couples TRBV9 to TRBJ2-3; D remains unclear. The V end lost 3 bases, the J end lost 5 bases, and 19 bases lay between the germline ends. Per germline, CDR1 SGDLS and CDR2 YYNGEE. There are 16 residues in the CDR3.

The chain has TRBV15 and TRBJ2-7; weak D call: TRBD2 (6 bases). V was cut by 5 bases and J by 0 bases, with 14 bases left in between. Per the germline V gene, CDR1 is LNHNV and CDR2 is YYDKDF (reference sequence). This CDR3 is 15 amino acids long. The CDR3 nucleotides are TGTGCCACCAGCCGGCGGGAAGTCCTCTCCTACGAGCAGTACTTC. Its translation: CATSRREVLSYEQYF.

V usage is TRBV27 and J usage is TRBJ2-2; possibly TRBD2 for D (6 bases). Germline V gives CDR1 MNHEY, CDR2 SMNVEV (reference sequence). CDR3 size: 15 residues. Trimming pared 2 bases from V and 4 bases from J, leaving 11 bases between. This chain's CDR3 is CASSLPAGPTGELFF. The CDR3 coding sequence is TGTGCCAGCAGTTTACCTGCGGGGCCCACCGGGGAGCTGTTTTTT.

The rearrangement uses TRBV6-4 and TRBJ1-2; tentatively, D is TRBD1 (6 bases). This CDR3 spans 14 amino acids. CDR1 MRHNA and CDR2 SNTAGT come from the germline V gene. Trimming removed 1 base at V and 3 bases at J, with 9 bases between. This CDR3 reads CASSDLGAYYGYTF. The CDR3 nucleotides read TGTGCCAGCAGTGACTTGGGGGCATACTATGGCTACACCTTC.

The chain joins TRBV11-3 to TRBJ2-3, with D possibly called TRBD1 or TRBD2 (6 bases each). This CDR3 contains 17 residues. The V end was cut by 5 bases, the J end by 3 bases, with 21 bases between. Germline lookup yields CDR1 SGHNT and CDR2 YENEEA. The CDR3 here is CASSPRKQGGGTDTQYF. The CDR3, as DNA: TGTGCCAGCAGCCCAAGAAAACAGGGTGGAGGGACAGATACGCAGTATTTT.

The chain is built from TRBV11-2 and TRBJ2-7; D not resolved. This CDR3 is built from 15 residues. V dropped 3 bases and J dropped 6 bases, with 18 bases sitting between them. CDR1 and CDR2 from the germline V gene are SGHAT and FQNNGV. The chain's CDR3 is CASSFSRTPFSEQYF. In nucleotides, the CDR3 is TGTGCCAGCAGCTTCTCAAGGACCCCTTTTTCCGAGCAGTACTTC.

The chain has TRBV6-5 and TRBJ2-7, with D perhaps matching TRBD2 (5 bases). Germline CDR1 reads MNHEY; CDR2 reads SVGAGI. The CDR3 runs 13 residues. V lost 2 bases, J lost 6 bases, and 11 bases lay in between. CDR3 coding DNA: TGTGCCAGCAGTTACGATGGCGCGGGCGAGCAGTACTTC. It encodes CASSYDGAGEQYF.

The chain is built from TRBV6-5 and TRBJ2-1; 9 bases align to TRBD1. The V gene end was trimmed by 8 bases and the J gene end by 4 bases; junction bases not matched to a gene: 6. From germline, CDR1 is MNHEY and CDR2 SVGAGI. This CDR3 has 14 amino acids. This chain's CDR3 is CASGWDRDYNEQFF. The CDR3 DNA reads as TGTGCCAGCGGGTGGGACAGGGATTACAATGAGCAGTTCTTC.

The genes are TRBV12-5 and TRBJ1-3; D possibly corresponds to TRBD1 (5 bases). Per germline, CDR1 LGHNT and CDR2 FRNRAP. Between the trimmed V and J ends, which lost 0 bases and 8 bases, there was a span of 11 bases. The CDR3 loop spans 14 amino acids. CDR3 DNA: TGTGCTAGTGGTTTGGTATCGCAGGGCTACACCATATATTTT. Encoded protein: CASGLVSQGYTIYF.

This chain links TRBV18 with TRBJ2-7; TRBD1 matches at 10 bases. This CDR3 region has 14 residues. Germline V gene lookup returns CDR1 KGHSH and CDR2 LQKENI. With V trimmed by 5 bases and J by 5 bases, 6 bases remained unmatched. As DNA, the CDR3 is TGTGCCAGCTCAAGGGGACAGGGGAGAGACGAGCAGTACTTC. Its translation is CASSRGQGRDEQYF.

J is TRBJ2-1 and V is TRBV5-1; 9 bases are shared with TRBD2. The CDR3 totals 16 residues. Germline V gene sequence: CDR1 SGHRS, CDR2 YFSETQ. J gave up 3 bases and V 7 bases, and 11 bases lay outside the gene matches. The CDR3 here is CASSLGGGAGYNEQFF. As DNA, the CDR3 is TGCGCCAGCTCCCTAGGCGGGGGGGCGGGCTACAATGAGCAGTTCTTC.